This is a list of T cell receptor beta chains from one sample in a study of blood T cell repertoires in COVID-19. Produced via immunoSEQ multiplex PCR; TCRdb's table is partial and in-frame only. The sample lists about 250,000 clones, 65% to 85% occurring once. The sample consisted of PBMCs or T cells enriched from blood (not recorded which). These receptors came from a man aged 50 to 60 who had recovered from COVID-19. Both conserved end residues are part of each CDR3.

>TRBJ1-2|TRBV19
CASSIGWRGGNYGYTF
>TRBJ2-5|TRBV3-1/TRBV3-2
CASLRGGQETQYF
>TRBJ1-5|TRBV5-1
CASRRDIQSNQPQHF
>TRBJ2-3|TRBV15
CATTQRSRTSGSLVPTDTQYF
>TRBJ2-2|TRBV25-1
CASNPTVSNTGELFF
>TRBJ1-2|TRBV15
CATSRSGQGDGYTF
>TRBJ1-1|TRBV20-1
CSAGGPGGGSTEAFF
>TRBJ1-3|TRBV9
CASSPGQARDTIYF
>TRBJ2-7|TRBV6-2/TRBV6-3
CASSAPGQGVYEQYF
>TRBJ2-7|TRBV5-1
CASSPGKDRRSYEQYF
>TRBJ2-1|TRBV24-1
CATSDSVRGGFYNEQFF
>TRBJ1-4|TRBV3-1/TRBV3-2
CASSLPDPGNEKLFF
>TRBJ1-1|TRBV5-1
CASSPLGEGAFF
>TRBJ2-5|TRBV7-8
CASSSFRQAPGTQYF
>TRBJ2-7|TRBV5-3
CARSLASSGESEQYF
>TRBJ2-1|TRBV9
CASSVEIAGYNEQFF
>TRBJ2-3|TRBV27
CASSLSASATDTQYF
>TRBJ2-3|TRBV10-3
CAISESAGVVTDTQYF
>TRBJ1-1|TRBV30
CAWRMGREAFF